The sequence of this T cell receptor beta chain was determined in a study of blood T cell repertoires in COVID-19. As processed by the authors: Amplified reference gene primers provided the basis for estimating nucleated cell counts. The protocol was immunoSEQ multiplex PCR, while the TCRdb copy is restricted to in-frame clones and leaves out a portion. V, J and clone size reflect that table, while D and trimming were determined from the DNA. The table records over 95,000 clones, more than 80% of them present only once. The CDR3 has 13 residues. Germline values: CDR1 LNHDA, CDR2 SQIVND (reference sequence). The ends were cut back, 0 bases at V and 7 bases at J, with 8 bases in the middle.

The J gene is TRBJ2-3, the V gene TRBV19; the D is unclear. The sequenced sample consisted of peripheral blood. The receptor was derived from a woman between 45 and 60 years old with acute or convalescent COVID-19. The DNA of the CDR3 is TGTGCCAGTAGTATAGAGGAGCGAAATACGCAGTATTTT. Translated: CASSIEERNTQYF.